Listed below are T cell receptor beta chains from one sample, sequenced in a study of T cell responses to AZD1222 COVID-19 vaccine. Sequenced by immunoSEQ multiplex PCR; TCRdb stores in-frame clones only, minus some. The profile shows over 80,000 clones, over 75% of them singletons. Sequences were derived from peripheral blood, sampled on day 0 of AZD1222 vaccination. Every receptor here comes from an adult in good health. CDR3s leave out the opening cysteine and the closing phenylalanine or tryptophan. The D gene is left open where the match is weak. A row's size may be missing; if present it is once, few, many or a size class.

CDR3: ASSLEAAGVTGELF
V: TRBV7-2
D: TRBD2
size: .

CDR3: ASSYPRRHIYGYT
V: TRBV7-2
D: .
size: .

CDR3: ASSSQYPPLH
V: TRBV11-2
D: .
size: .

CDR3: ASQADRGNTEAF
V: TRBV10-3
D: TRBD1
size: once

CDR3: AWSKTKPLGNTIY
V: TRBV30
D: .
size: .

CDR3: ASSLRTSGNTGELF
V: TRBV3-1/TRBV3-2
D: TRBD2
size: .

CDR3: AQGMAGGLGNTIY
V: TRBV2
D: TRBD1
size: .

CDR3: ASSPPGTGVNTIY
V: TRBV2
D: TRBD1
size: .

CDR3: ASSTDRFNSPLH
V: TRBV28
D: .
size: .

CDR3: ASSSLPGGTNYGYT
V: TRBV28
D: .
size: .

CDR3: ASSQGGREGRGNTIY
V: TRBV4-3
D: .
size: .

CDR3: SVGFGTGTGANVLT
V: TRBV29-1
D: TRBD1
size: .

CDR3: ASSPWGARTDTQY
V: TRBV7-2
D: .
size: .

CDR3: SVRTGITGELF
V: TRBV29-1
D: TRBD1
size: .

CDR3: ASSSHTGLDREIYNEQF
V: TRBV27
D: TRBD1
size: .

CDR3: ASSPMSGFGQY
V: TRBV11-2
D: .
size: .

CDR3: ASSSRQGNLQETQY
V: TRBV27
D: .
size: .

CDR3: ASSLWASGSEKLF
V: TRBV11-2
D: .
size: .

CDR3: ASRAGGSPSPLH
V: TRBV28
D: TRBD1
size: .

CDR3: ASGRHSSYEQY
V: TRBV25-1
D: .
size: .

CDR3: ASRRDSVQETQY
V: TRBV6-5
D: .
size: once

CDR3: ASSFRDRASHEQY
V: TRBV27
D: TRBD1
size: .